These 8 T cell receptor beta chains originate from one sample sequenced in a study of T cells in Graves' hyperthyroidism and ophthalmopathy (dated by TCRdb to the late 2010s). Libraries were constructed by multiplex PCR. Instrument used: Illumina HiSeq 2000. The TCR beta CDR3 regions were amplified from RNA transcripts. The TCR CDR3 was subjected to a first round of RT-PCR using the HTBI primer set and the Qiagen OneStep RT-PCR kit. TCRdb's own reprocessing of the public reads used fastp at Q25 and MiXCR and kept productive beta chains. Here each entry gathers all rows of one CDR3 protein and keeps the most common genes and DNA. The table for this sample lists 250,000 to 300,000 distinct CDR3 sequences; 17% of them were counted only once. Around 58% of the sample rests with the top ten. Sequenced sample: blood. Every receptor here comes from a woman aged 55 to 70 with Graves' ophthalmopathy.

The chain has TRBV6-1 and TRBJ2-5; D is uncertain. The CDR3 is made up of 14 amino acids. The germline V and J ends were trimmed by 1 base and 2 bases, with 8 bases remaining between them. Germline V gene sequence: CDR1 MNHNS, CDR2 SASEGT. Here the CDR3 DNA reads TGTGCCAGCAGTGAAGAGTTGAATCAAGAGACCCAGTACTTC. Protein sequence: CASSEELNQETQYF.

This chain connects TRBV10-3 to TRBJ1-3; TRBD1 might be the D (5 bases). V was pared by 10 bases and J by 3 bases, with 19 bases between. The CDR3 runs 15 residues. The germline gives CDR1 ENHRY, CDR2 SYGVKD. The CDR3 loop is CATTLGVNSGNTIYF. DNA of the CDR3: TGTGCCACCACCCTGGGGGTGAATAGTGGAAACACCATATATTTT.

This clonotype was seen ten or more times. The chain carries TRBV15 and TRBJ2-2; D may be TRBD2 (6 bases). The V gene lost 5 bases and the J gene lost 4 bases, with 14 bases spanning the gap. CDR1 LNHNV and CDR2 YYDKDF come from the germline V gene (reference sequence). The CDR3 extends over 15 amino acids. CDR3 DNA sequence: TGTGCCACCAGCGATCGCGGGGCGGGCACCGGGGAGCTGTTTTTT. Translated, it gives CATSDRGAGTGELFF.

DNA for the CDR3: TGTGCCAGCACCCCTAGCGGGTCAGCCTCCTACGAGCAGTACTTC. Protein sequence: CASTPSGSASYEQYF. The chain combines TRBV28 with TRBJ2-7, with TRBD2 identical over 8 bases. The V and J ends lost 7 bases and 0 bases, in that order; junction bases with no gene match: 8. This CDR3 spans 15 amino acids. Looked up from germline, CDR1 is MDHEN and CDR2 is SYDVKM.

Note on this clonotype: One base away lies a much larger clone, so this may be a sequencing read error. The chain carries TRBV19 and TRBJ1-1; TRBD1 aligns across 7 bases. This CDR3 is built from 14 residues. V was clipped by 6 bases and J by 2 bases; unmatched bases: 6. From germline, CDR1 is LNHDA and CDR2 SQIVND (reference sequence). CDR3 loop: CASRRDSGNTEAFF. The CDR3 bases are TGTGCCAGTAGACGGGACAGCGGAAACACTGAAGCTTTCTTT. Full variable domain (missing parts from reference TRBV19 and TRBJ1-1): DGGITQSPKYLFRKEGQNVTLSCEQNLNHDAMYWYRQDPGQGLRLIYYSQIVNDFQKGDIAEGYSVSREKKESFPLTVTSAQKNPTAFYLCASRRDSGNTEAFFGQGTRLTVV.

This clonotype has at least ten counts. The chain uses TRBV5-1 and TRBJ1-1; D unclear. CDR1 is SGHRS and CDR2 is YFSETQ in the germline V gene. V was cut by 4 bases and J by 4 bases, with 14 bases left in between. The CDR3 has 14 amino acids. This CDR3 is CASSTSGSGTEAFF. The CDR3 DNA reads as TGCGCCAGCAGCACGAGCGGGTCGGGCACTGAAGCTTTCTTT.

This clonotype occurred a few times. V and J are TRBV12-3 or TRBV12-4 and TRBJ2-3, with D perhaps matching TRBD1 (6 bases). V was shortened by 2 bases and J by 3 bases, with 18 bases between the two germline ends. CDR3 length equals 17 residues. CDR3 region: CASSLRAGATGTDTQYF. Here the CDR3 DNA reads TGTGCCAGCAGTTTAAGGGCAGGGGCGACCGGTACAGATACGCAGTATTTT.

This clonotype was recorded a few times. This could be a read error, since a much larger clone is one nucleotide away. The V call is TRBV18, the J call TRBJ1-1, with D unclear. There are 13 residues in the CDR3. Germline assignment: CDR1 KGHSH and CDR2 LQKENI. The CDR3 region is CATLVGMNTEALF. CDR3 nucleotides: TGTGCCACCCTGGTAGGGATGAACACTGAAGCTCTCTTT.